Detailed here is one T cell receptor beta chain. Clones were read by immunoSEQ multiplex PCR, and TCRdb kept only the in-frame ones, dropping some. The sample gives 200,000 or so clones, 80% to 85% of which show up once; 6% to 8% is in the top ten. This record comes from a study of blood T cell repertoires in COVID-19. V lost 8 bases to trimming and J lost 3 bases, with 10 bases between them. CDR3 size: 13 residues. Germline lookup yields CDR1 MNHEY and CDR2 SVGAGI. Adults between about 18 and 95 years of age took part from about two dozen US areas. The chain recombines TRBV6-5 with TRBJ1-4; D not certain. Material: PBMCs or T cells enriched from blood (not recorded which). The clonotype was recovered from a middle-aged man who had recovered from COVID-19. The CDR3 spells CASVGAANEKLFF. DNA for the CDR3: TGTGCCAGCGTGGGAGCGGCTAATGAAAAACTGTTTTTT.